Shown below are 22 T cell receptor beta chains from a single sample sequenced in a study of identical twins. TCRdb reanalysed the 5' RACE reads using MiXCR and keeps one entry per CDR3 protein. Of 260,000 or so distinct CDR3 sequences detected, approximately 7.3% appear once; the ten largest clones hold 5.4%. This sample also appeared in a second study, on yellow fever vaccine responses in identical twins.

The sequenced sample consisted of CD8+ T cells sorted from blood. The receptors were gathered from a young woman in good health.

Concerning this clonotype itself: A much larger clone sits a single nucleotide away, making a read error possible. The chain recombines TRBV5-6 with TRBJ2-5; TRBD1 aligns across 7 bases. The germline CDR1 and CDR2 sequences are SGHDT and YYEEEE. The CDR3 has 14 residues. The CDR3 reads CASSFTTGTETHYF. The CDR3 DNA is TGTGCCAGCAGCTTTACTACAGGGACAGAGACCCACTACTTC. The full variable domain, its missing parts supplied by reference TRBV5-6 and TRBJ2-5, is DAGVTQSPTHLIKTRGQQVTLRCSPKSGHDTVSWYQQALGQGPQFIFQYYEEEERQRGNFPDRFSGHQFPNYSSELNVNALLLGDSALYLCASSFTTGTETHYFGPGTRLLVL.

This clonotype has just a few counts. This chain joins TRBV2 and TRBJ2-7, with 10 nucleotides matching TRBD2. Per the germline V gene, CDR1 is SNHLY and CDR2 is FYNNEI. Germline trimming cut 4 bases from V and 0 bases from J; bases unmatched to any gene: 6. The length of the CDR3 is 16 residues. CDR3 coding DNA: TGTGCCAGCAGTGGTAGCGGGGGGCCCAGCTCCTACGAGCAGTACGTC. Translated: CASSGSGGPSSYEQYV.

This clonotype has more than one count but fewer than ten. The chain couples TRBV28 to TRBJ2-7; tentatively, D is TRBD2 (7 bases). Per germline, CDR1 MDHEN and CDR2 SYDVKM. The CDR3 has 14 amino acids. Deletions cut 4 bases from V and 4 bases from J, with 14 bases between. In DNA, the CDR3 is TGTGCCAGCAGTTGGGGCGGGGGCGAGTACGAGCAGTACTTC. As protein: CASSWGGGEYEQYF.

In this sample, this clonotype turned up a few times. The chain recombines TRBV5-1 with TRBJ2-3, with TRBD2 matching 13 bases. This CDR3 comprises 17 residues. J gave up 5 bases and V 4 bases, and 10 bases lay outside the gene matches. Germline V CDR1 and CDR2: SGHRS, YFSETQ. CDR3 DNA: TGCGCCAGCAGCCTAGGACTAGCGGGAGTTGGGAAAGATACGCAGTATTTT. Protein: CASSLGLAGVGKDTQYF.

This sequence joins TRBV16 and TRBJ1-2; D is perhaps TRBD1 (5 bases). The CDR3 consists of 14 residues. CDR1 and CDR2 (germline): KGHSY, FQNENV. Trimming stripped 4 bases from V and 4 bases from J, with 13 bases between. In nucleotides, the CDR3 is TGTGCCAGCAGCCTCACGGGGGACGCCTATGGCTACACCTTC. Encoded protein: CASSLTGDAYGYTF.

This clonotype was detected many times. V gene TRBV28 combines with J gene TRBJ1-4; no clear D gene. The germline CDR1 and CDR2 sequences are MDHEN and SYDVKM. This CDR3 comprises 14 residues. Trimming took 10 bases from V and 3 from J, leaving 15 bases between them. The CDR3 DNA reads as TGTGCCACCGGACCGCCCCTGGCTAATGAAAAACTGTTTTTT. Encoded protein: CATGPPLANEKLFF.

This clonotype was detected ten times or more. Here the CDR3 reads CASSVGGGPNQPQHF. CDR3 coding DNA: TGTGCCAGCAGCGTAGGTGGGGGTCCCAATCAGCCCCAGCATTTT. The chain is built from TRBV9 and TRBJ1-5, with D possibly matching TRBD1 (5 bases). The CDR3 length is 15 residues. V was clipped by 0 bases and J by 3 bases, with 10 bases between them. The germline V gene encodes CDR1 SGDLS and CDR2 YYNGEE.

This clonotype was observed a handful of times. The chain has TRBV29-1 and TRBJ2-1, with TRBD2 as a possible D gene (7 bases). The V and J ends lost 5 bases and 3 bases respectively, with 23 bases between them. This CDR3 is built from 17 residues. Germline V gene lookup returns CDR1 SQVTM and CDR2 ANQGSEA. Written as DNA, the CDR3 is TGCAGCGTTTGGGTGGCTGTCGGGGGGCACTACTACAATGAGCAGTTCTTC. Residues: CSVWVAVGGHYYNEQFF.

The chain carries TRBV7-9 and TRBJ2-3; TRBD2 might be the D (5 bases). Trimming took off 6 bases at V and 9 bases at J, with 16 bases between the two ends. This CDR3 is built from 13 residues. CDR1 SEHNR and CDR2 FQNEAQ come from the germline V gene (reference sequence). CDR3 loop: CASRDPGSWTQYF. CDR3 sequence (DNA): TGTGCCAGCAGGGACCCGGGAAGCTGGACGCAGTATTTT.

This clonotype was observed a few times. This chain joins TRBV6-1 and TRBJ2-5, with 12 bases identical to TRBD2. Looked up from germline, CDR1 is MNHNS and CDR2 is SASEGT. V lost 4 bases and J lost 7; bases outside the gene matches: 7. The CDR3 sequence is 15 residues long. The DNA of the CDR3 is TGTGCCAGCAGTGCTAGCGGGGGGGTCCAGTGGACCCAGTACTTC. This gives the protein CASSASGGVQWTQYF.

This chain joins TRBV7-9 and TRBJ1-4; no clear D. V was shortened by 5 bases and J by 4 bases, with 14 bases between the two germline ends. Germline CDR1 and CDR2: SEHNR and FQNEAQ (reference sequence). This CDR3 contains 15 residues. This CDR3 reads CASSAFAGGNEKLFF. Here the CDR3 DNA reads TGTGCCAGCAGCGCGTTTGCGGGAGGTAATGAAAAACTGTTTTTT.

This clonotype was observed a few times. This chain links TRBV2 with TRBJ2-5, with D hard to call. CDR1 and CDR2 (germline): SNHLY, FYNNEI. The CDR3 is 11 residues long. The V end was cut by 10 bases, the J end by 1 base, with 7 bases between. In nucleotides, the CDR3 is TGTGCCACAGCCAGCCAAGAGACCCAGTACTTC. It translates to CATASQETQYF.

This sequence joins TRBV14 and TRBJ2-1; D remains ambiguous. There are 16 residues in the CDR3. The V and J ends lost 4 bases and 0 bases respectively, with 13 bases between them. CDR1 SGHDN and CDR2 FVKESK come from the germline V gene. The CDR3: CASSPLGSSSYNEQFF. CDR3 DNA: TGTGCCAGCAGCCCGCTAGGGTCGAGCTCCTACAATGAGCAGTTCTTC.

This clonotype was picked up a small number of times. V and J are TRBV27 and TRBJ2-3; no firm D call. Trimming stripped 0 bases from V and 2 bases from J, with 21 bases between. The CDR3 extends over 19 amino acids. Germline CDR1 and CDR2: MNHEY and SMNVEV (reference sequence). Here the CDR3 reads CASSLSGVGIVEDTDTQYF. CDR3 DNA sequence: TGTGCCAGCAGTTTATCTGGAGTTGGCATAGTCGAGGACACAGATACGCAGTATTTT.

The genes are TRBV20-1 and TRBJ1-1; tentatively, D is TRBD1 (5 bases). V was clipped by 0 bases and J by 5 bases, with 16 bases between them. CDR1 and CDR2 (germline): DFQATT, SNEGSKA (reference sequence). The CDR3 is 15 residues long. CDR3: CSARDLSGFETEAFF. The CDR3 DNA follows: TGCAGTGCTAGAGATTTGTCAGGGTTCGAAACTGAAGCTTTCTTT.

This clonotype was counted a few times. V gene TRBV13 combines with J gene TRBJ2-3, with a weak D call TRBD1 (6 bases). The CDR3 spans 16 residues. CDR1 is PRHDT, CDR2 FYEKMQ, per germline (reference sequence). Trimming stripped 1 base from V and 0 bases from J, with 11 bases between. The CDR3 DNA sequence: TGTGCCAGCAGCTTAGTAGGGGGTTCTAGCACAGATACGCAGTATTTT. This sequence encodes CASSLVGGSSTDTQYF.

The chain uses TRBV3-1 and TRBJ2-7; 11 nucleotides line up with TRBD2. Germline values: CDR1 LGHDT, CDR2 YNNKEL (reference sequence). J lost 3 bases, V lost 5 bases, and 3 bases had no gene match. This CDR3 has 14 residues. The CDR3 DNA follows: TGTGCCAGCAGCTCTCTAGCGGGAGGCTACGAGCAGTACTTC. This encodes CASSSLAGGYEQYF.

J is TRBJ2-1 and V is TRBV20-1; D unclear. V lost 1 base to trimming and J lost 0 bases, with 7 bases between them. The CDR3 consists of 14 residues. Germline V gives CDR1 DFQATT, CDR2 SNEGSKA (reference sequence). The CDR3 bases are TGCAGTGCTAGAGTAGGCATCTCCTACAATGAGCAGTTCTTC. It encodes CSARVGISYNEQFF.

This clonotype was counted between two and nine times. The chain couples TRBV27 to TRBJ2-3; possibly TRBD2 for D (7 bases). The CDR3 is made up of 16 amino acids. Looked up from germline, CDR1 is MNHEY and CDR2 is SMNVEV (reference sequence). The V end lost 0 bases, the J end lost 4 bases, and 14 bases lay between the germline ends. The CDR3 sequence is CASSLSVGGRPDTQYF. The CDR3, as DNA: TGTGCCAGCAGTTTATCGGTGGGGGGGCGCCCAGATACGCAGTATTTT.

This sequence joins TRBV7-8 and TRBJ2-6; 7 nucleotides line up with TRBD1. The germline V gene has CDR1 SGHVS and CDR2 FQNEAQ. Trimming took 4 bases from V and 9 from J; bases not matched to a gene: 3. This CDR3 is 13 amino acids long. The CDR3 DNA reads TGTGCCAGCAGCTCAGGGGGTGGCAACGTCCTGACTTTC. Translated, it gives CASSSGGGNVLTF.

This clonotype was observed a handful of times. Written as DNA, the CDR3 is TGCAGCGTTGAGGGGGGGATAGCGAGCACAGATACGCAGTATTTT. It is translated as CSVEGGIASTDTQYF. This chain uses TRBV29-1 with TRBJ2-3; 7 bases agree with TRBD2. CDR1 is SQVTM and CDR2 is ANQGSEA in the germline V gene. V lost 3 bases and J lost 0; bases outside the gene matches: 6. The length of the CDR3 is 15 residues.

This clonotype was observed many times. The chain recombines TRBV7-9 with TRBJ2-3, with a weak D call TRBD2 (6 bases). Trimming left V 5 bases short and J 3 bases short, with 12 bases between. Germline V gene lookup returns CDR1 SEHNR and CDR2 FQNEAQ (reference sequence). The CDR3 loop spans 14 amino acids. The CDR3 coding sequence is TGTGCCAGCAGCCAGTTGGGAGGAACAGATACGCAGTATTTT. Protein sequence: CASSQLGGTDTQYF.